The clone carrying this TCR beta chain was seen repeatedly, ten times or more. Its antigen is unidentified. V lost 4 bases and J lost 7, with 16 bases in between. From germline, CDR1 is SEHNR and CDR2 FQNEAQ (reference sequence). The CDR3 runs 14 residues. This sample is part of a study of read filtering for tumor transcriptome and immune sequencing. Points from the study as a whole: In IR-seq, single-read clonotypes were around four fifths of clonotypes but approximately 3.2% of reads. The CD138-negative fraction was mixed bone marrow immune cells, not pure T cells.

From around 0.4 ug of RNA, a library with molecular barcoded alpha/delta and beta/gamma adaptors was made. TCRdb reprocessed the reads via MiXCR and lists one record per CDR3 protein. The sample lists 25,000 or so distinct CDR3 sequences; less than 25% were seen once. This receptor was identified in a donor at least 40 years old with multiple myeloma. The chain uses TRBV7-9 and TRBJ1-2, with TRBD1 as a possible D gene (6 bases). The sequenced material came from a population of CD138-negative cells sorted from bone marrow. This chain's CDR3 is CASSSLVGGLGYTF. The CDR3 nucleotides are TGTGCCAGCAGCTCCCTAGTGGGGGGGCTTGGCTACACCTTC.